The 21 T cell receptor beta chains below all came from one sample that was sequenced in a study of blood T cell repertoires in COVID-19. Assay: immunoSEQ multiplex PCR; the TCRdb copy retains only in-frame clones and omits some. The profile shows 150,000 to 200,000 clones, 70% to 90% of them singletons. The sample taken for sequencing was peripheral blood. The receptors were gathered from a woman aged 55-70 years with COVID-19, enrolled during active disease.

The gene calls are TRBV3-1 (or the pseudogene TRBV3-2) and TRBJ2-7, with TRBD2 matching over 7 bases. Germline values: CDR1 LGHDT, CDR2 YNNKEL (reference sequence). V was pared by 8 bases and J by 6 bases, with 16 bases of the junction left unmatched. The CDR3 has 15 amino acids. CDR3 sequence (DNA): TGTGCCAGCGCACCGCGGGAGCCACAGCTTGGCGAGCAGTACTTC. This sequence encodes CASAPREPQLGEQYF.

CDR3 DNA sequence: TGTGCCTGTATCCGACAGTTTAACTATGGCTACACCTTC. This encodes CACIRQFNYGYTF. The genes are TRBV30 and TRBJ1-2, with TRBD1 as a possible D gene (5 bases). Trimming took 6 bases from V and 1 from J, leaving 12 bases between them. Germline loops: CDR1 GTSNPN, CDR2 SVGIG (reference sequence). The CDR3 loop spans 13 amino acids.

The chain's CDR3 is CASSLEFAGEAFF. The DNA of the CDR3 is TGTGCCAGCAGCCTAGAGTTTGCGGGTGAAGCTTTCTTT. The chain combines TRBV7-2 with TRBJ1-1, with unresolved D. This CDR3 comprises 13 residues. In germline, CDR1 is SGHTA, CDR2 FQGNSA. Trimming cost V 5 bases and J 7 bases, with 14 bases left between them.

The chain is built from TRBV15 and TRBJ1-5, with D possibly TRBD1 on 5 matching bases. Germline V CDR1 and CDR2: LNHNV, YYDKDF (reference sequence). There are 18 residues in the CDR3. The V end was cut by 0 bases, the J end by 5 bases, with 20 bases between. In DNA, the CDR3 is TGTGCCACCAGCAGAGATATAGGCAGGGCGCAAGGGGATCAGCCCCAGCATTTT. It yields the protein CATSRDIGRAQGDQPQHF.

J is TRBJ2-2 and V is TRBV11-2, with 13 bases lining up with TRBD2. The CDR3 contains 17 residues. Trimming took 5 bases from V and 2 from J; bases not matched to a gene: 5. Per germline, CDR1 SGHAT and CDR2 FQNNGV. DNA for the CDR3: TGTGCCAGCAGCACCGGGACTAGCGGGATTAACACCGGGGAGCTGTTTTTT. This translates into CASSTGTSGINTGELFF. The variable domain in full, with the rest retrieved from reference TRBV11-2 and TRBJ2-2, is EAGVAQSPRYKIIEKRQSVAFWCNPISGHATLYWYQQILGQGPKLLIQFQNNGVVDDSQLPKDRFSAERLKGVDSTLKIQPAKLEDSAVYLCASSTGTSGINTGELFFGEGSRLTVL.

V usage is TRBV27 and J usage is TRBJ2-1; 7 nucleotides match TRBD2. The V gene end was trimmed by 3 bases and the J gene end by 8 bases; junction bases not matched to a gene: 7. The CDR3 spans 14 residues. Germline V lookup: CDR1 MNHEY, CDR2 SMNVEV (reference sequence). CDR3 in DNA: TGTGCCAGCAGTTTCGAGGGAGGGCCCGATGAGCAGTTCTTC. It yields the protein CASSFEGGPDEQFF.

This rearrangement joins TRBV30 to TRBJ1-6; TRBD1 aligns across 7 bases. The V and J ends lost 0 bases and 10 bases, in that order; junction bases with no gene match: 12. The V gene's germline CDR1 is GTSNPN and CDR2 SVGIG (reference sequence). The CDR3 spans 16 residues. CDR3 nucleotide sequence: TGTGCCTGGAGTGTAATAGGCAGGGGGTTAGGATCACCCCTCCACTTT. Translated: CAWSVIGRGLGSPLHF.

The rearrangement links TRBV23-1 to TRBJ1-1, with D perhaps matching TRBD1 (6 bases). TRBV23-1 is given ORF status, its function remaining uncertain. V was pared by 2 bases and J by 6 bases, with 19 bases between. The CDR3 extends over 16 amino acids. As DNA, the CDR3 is TGCGCCAGCAGTCAAGAGGGTAGGGGGGGCCTCCCTGAAGCTTTCTTT. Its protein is CASSQEGRGGLPEAFF.

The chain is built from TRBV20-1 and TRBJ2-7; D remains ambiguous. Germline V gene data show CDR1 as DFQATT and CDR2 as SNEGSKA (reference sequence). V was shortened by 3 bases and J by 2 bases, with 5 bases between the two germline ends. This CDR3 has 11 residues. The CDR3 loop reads CSARYTYEQYF. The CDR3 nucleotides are TGCAGTGCTAGGTACACCTACGAGCAGTACTTC.

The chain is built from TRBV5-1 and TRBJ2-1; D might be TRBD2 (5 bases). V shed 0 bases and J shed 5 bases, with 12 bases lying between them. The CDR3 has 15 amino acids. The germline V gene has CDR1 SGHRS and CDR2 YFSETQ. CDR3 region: CASSLVVAGNNEQFF. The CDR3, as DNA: TGCGCCAGCAGCTTGGTAGTGGCCGGGAACAATGAGCAGTTCTTC.

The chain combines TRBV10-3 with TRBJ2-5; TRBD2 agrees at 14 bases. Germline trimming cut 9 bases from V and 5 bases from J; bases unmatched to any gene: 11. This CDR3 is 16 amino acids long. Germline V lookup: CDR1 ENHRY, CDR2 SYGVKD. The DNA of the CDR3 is TGTGCCATAGCCCGGACTAGCGGGAGGTCGGGGGAGACCCAGTACTTC. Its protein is CAIARTSGRSGETQYF.

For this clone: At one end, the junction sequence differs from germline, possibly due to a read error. CDR3 nucleotide sequence: TGTGCTAGCAGCCCCGAGTCGCTCCCTGGAGGTGAGCAGTTCTTC. Translation: CASSPESLPGGEQFF. V is TRBV7-7 and J is TRBJ2-1; maybe TRBD2 (5 bases). The germline gives CDR1 SSHAT, CDR2 FNYEAQ (reference sequence). The CDR3 sequence is 15 residues long.

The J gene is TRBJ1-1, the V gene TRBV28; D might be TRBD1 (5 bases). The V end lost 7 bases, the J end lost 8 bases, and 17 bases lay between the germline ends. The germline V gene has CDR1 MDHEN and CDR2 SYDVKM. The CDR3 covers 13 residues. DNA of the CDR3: TGTGCCAGCATCGAACCGGGGGTTCGGGAAGCTTTCTTT. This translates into CASIEPGVREAFF.

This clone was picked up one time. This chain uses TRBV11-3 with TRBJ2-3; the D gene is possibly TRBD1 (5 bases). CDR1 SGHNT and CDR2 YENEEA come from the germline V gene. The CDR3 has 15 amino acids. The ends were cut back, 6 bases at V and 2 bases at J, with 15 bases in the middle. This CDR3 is CASSYRGIYTDTQYF. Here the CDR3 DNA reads TGTGCCAGCAGTTATAGGGGTATTTACACAGATACGCAGTATTTT.

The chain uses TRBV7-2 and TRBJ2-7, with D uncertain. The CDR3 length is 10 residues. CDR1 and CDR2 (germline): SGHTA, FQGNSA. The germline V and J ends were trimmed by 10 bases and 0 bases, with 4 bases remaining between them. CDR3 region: CATGSYEQYF. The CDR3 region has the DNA TGTGCCACCGGCTCCTACGAGCAGTACTTC.

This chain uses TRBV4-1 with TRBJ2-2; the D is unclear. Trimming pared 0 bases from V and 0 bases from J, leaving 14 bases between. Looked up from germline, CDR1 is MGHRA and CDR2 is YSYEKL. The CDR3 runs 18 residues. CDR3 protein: CASSQDRQVRANTGELFF. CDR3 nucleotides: TGCGCCAGCAGCCAAGATAGGCAGGTCAGAGCGAACACCGGGGAGCTGTTTTTT.

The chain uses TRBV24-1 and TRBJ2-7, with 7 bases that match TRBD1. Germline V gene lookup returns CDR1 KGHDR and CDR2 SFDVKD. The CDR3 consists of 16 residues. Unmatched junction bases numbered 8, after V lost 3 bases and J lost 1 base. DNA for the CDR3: TGTGCCACCAGTGATCCAAGGACAGGTCGTTCCTACGAGCAGTACTTC. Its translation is CATSDPRTGRSYEQYF.

CDR3 region: CASSLTSGSSSQFF. The CDR3 coding sequence is TGCGCCAGCAGCTTAACTAGCGGGAGTAGTTCGCAGTTCTTC. The chain carries TRBV5-1 and TRBJ2-1, with TRBD2 matching over 11 bases. This CDR3 has 14 amino acids. V gave up 2 bases and J gave up 12 bases; unmatched junction bases: 7. Germline V gene data show CDR1 as SGHRS and CDR2 as YFSETQ.

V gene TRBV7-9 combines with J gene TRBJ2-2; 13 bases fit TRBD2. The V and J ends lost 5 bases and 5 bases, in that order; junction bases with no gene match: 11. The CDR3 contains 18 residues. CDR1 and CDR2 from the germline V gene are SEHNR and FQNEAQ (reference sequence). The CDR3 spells CASSGGIGTSGITGELFF. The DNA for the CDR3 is TGTGCCAGCAGCGGTGGAATCGGGACTAGCGGGATTACCGGGGAGCTGTTTTTT.

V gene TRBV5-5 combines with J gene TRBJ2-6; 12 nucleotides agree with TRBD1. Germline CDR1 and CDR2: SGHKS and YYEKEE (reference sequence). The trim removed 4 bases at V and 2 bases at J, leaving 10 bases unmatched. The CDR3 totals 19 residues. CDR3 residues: CASSPTGTGGLAGANVLTF. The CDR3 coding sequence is TGTGCCAGCAGCCCGACCGGGACAGGGGGCTTAGCTGGGGCCAACGTCCTGACTTTC.

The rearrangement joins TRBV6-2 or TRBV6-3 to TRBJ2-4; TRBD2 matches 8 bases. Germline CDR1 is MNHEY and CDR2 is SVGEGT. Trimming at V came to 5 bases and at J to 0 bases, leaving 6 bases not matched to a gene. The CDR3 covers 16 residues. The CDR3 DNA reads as TGTGCCAGCAGTACACTAGCGGAGTCAGCCAAAAACATTCAGTACTTC. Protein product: CASSTLAESAKNIQYF.